Below are 5 T cell receptor beta chains sequenced from a single sample in a study of cytomegalovirus exposure and HLA in healthy donors (dated by TCRdb to 2016 to 2017). Library prep was done by the immunoSEQ multiplex PCR assay. For the multiplex PCR, a mixture combining 60 forward primers for TCR Vbeta segments and 13 reverse primers for TCR Jbeta segments was used. Held by TCRdb, this immuneACCESS table contains in-frame sequences only and omits some clones. Under half of the omission traces to an unresolved V gene where checked; the cause of the rest is unknown. The sample has some 180,000 clones on record, around 80% of them singletons. Of the sample, around 1.4% is held by the ten largest clones. Source material: PBMCs. These receptors were collected from a girl aged 5-17 years in good health and CMV-seropositive.

This rearrangement joins TRBV27 to TRBJ1-1; tentative D call: TRBD1 (6 bases). This CDR3 is 15 amino acids long. CDR1 is MNHEY, CDR2 SMNVEV, per germline (reference sequence). With 5 bases removed from V and 0 bases from J, the gap between germline ends came to 13 bases. The CDR3 DNA reads as TGTGCCAGCAGTGTACTCGGACAGATGAACACTGAAGCTTTCTTT. It codes for CASSVLGQMNTEAFF.

The chain carries TRBV28 and TRBJ1-5; D perhaps matches TRBD1 (5 bases). V was trimmed by 3 bases and J by 3 bases, leaving 12 bases between them. The germline V gene encodes CDR1 MDHEN and CDR2 SYDVKM. This CDR3 has 15 amino acids. The CDR3 nucleotides read TGTGCCAGCAGTTTCGTCAGGGCCAACAATCAGCCCCAGCATTTT. Amino acid sequence: CASSFVRANNQPQHF.

The chain is built from TRBV5-1 and TRBJ2-1; maybe TRBD1 (6 bases). The germline V gene encodes CDR1 SGHRS and CDR2 YFSETQ. Trimming stripped 4 bases from V and 4 bases from J, with 18 bases between. The CDR3 has 16 residues. In nucleotides, the CDR3 is TGCGCCAGCAGCGGGATCGGACAGTTAATATACAATGAGCAGTTCTTC. This sequence encodes CASSGIGQLIYNEQFF.

This clone is a singleton in its sample. The chain joins TRBV19 to TRBJ2-1; 10 bases match TRBD2. Germline V lookup: CDR1 LNHDA, CDR2 SQIVND (reference sequence). The CDR3 has 13 residues. Losses at the gene ends were 8 bases for V and 9 bases for J; bases not matched to a gene: 7. CDR3 in amino acids: CASSGLAVFEQFF. CDR3 DNA sequence: TGTGCCAGTTCCGGACTAGCGGTGTTTGAGCAGTTCTTC. Full variable domain (missing parts from reference TRBV19 and TRBJ2-1): DGGITQSPKYLFRKEGQNVTLSCEQNLNHDAMYWYRQDPGQGLRLIYYSQIVNDFQKGDIAEGYSVSREKKESFPLTVTSAQKNPTAFYLCASSGLAVFEQFFGPGTRLTVL.

The chain uses TRBV2 and TRBJ2-5; TRBD1 is a possible D gene (6 bases). From germline, CDR1 is SNHLY and CDR2 FYNNEI. The CDR3 has 13 amino acids. Deletions cut 5 bases from V and 6 bases from J, with 13 bases between. CDR3 sequence reads: CASSTGIGKTQYF. As DNA, the CDR3 is TGTGCCAGCAGTACAGGGATCGGGAAGACCCAGTACTTC.